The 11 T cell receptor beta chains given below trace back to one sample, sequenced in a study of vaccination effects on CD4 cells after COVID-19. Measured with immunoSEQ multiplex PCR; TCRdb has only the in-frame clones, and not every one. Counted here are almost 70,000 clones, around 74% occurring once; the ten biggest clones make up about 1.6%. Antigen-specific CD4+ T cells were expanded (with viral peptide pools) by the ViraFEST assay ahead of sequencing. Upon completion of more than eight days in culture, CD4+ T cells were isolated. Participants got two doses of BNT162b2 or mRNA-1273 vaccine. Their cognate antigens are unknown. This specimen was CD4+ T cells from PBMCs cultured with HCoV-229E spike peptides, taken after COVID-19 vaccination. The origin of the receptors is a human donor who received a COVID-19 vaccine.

Here the CDR3 reads CASSLGWGVNNEQFF. The CDR3 coding sequence is TGTGCCAGCAGCTTGGGGTGGGGGGTCAACAATGAGCAGTTCTTC. The chain has TRBV5-5 and TRBJ2-1, with TRBD2 as a possible D gene (6 bases). The CDR3 totals 15 residues. V was shortened by 0 bases and J by 5 bases, with 12 bases between the two germline ends. Germline V gives CDR1 SGHKS, CDR2 YYEKEE (reference sequence).

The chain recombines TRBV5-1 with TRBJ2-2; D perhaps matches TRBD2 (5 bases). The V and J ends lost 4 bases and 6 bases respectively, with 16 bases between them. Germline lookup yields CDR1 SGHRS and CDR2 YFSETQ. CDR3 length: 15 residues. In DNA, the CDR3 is TGCGCCAGCAGCGACTACGGGGTCGGGGCCGGGGAGCTGTTTTTT. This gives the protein CASSDYGVGAGELFF. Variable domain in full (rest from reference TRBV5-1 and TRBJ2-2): KAGVTQTPRYLIKTRGQQVTLSCSPISGHRSVSWYQQTPGQGLQFLFEYFSETQRNKGNFPGRFSGRQFSNSRSEMNVSTLELGDSALYLCASSDYGVGAGELFFGEGSRLTVL.

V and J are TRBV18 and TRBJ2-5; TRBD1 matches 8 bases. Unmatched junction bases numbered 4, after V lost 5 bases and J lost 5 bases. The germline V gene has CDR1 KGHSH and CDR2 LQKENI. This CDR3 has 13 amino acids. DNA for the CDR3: TGTGCCAGCTCAGTGACAGGGGACGAGACCCAGTACTTC. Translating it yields CASSVTGDETQYF.

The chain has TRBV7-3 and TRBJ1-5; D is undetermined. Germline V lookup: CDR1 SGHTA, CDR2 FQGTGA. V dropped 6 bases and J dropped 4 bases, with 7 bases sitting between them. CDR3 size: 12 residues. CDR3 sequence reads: CASSPVNQPQHF. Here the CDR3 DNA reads TGTGCCAGCAGTCCTGTGAATCAGCCCCAGCATTTT.

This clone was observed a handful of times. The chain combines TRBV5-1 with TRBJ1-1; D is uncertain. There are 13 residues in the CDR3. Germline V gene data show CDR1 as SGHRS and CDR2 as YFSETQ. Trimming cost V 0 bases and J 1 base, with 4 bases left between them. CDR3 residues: CASSLGSNTEAFF. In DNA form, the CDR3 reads TGCGCCAGCAGCTTGGGATCGAACACTGAAGCTTTCTTT.

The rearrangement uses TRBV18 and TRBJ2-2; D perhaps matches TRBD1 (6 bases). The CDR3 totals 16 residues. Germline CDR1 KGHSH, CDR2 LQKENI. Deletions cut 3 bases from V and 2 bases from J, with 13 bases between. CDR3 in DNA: TGTGCCAGCTCACCGCAGGGGCAGGCCAACACCGGGGAGCTGTTTTTT. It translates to CASSPQGQANTGELFF.

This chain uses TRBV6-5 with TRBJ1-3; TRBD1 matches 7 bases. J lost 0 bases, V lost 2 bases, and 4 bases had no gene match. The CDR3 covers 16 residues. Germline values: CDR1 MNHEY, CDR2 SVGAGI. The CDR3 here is CASSYGGQFSGNTIYF. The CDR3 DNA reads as TGTGCCAGCAGTTACGGGGGACAGTTCTCTGGAAACACCATATATTTT.

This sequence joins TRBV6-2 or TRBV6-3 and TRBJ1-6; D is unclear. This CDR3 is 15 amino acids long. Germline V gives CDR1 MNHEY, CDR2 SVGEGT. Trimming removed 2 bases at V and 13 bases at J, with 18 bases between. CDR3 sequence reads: CASSYGLRSFTPLHF. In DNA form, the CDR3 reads TGTGCCAGCAGTTACGGGCTAAGGTCGTTTACTCCCCTCCACTTT.

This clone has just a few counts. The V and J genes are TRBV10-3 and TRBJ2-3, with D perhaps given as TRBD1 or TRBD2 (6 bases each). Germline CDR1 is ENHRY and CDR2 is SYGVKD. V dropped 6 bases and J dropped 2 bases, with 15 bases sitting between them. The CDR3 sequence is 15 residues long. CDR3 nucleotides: TGTGCCATCAGGAGGGGGGCAGAACTCACAGATACGCAGTATTTT. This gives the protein CAIRRGAELTDTQYF.

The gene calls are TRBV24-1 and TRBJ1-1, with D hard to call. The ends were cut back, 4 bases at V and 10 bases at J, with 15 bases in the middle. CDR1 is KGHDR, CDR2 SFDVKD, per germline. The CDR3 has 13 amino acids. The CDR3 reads CATSDPDGRRAFF. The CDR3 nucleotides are TGTGCCACCAGTGACCCGGACGGGAGAAGAGCTTTCTTT.

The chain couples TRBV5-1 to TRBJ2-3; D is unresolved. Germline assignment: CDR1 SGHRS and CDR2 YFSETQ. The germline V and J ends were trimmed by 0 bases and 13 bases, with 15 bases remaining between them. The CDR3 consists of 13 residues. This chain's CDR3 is CASSLGAPKVEYF. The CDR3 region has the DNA TGCGCCAGCAGCTTGGGGGCCCCTAAGGTCGAGTATTTT.